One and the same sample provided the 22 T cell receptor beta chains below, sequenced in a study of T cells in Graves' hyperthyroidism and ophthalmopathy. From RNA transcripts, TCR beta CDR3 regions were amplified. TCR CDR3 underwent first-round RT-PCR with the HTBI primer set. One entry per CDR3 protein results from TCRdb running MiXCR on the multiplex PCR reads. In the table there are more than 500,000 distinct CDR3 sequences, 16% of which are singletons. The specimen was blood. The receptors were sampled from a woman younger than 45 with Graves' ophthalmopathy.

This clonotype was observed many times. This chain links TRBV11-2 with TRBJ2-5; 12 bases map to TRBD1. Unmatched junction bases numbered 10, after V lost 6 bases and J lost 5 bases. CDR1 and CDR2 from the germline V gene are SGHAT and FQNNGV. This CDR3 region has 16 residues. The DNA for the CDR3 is TGTGCCAGCAGTTTCGGGACAGGGGGCTACGGGGAGACCCAGTACTTC. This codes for CASSFGTGGYGETQYF.

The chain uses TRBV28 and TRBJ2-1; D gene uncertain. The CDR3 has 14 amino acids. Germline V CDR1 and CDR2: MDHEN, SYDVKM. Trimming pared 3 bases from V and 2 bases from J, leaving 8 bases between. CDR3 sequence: CASSLPQTYNEQFF. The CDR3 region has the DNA TGTGCCAGCAGTTTGCCGCAAACCTACAATGAGCAGTTCTTC.

CDR3 loop: CASSPPGQGGHEQYF. As DNA, the CDR3 is TGTGCCAGCTCACCACCGGGGCAGGGGGGCCACGAGCAGTACTTC. The chain joins TRBV18 to TRBJ2-7, with D possibly TRBD1 on 7 matching bases. Trimming left V 0 bases short and J 5 bases short, with 14 bases between. This CDR3 spans 15 amino acids. The germline V gene has CDR1 KGHSH and CDR2 LQKENI.

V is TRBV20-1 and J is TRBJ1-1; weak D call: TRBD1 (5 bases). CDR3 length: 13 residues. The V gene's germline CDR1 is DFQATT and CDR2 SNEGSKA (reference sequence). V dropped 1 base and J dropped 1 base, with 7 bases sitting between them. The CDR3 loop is CSARAGKNTEAFF. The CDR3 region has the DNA TGCAGTGCTAGAGCAGGGAAGAACACTGAAGCTTTCTTT.

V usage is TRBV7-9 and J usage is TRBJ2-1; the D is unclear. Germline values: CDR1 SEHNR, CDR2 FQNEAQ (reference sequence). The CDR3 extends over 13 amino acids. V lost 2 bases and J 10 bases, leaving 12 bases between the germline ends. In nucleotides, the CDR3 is TGTGCCAGCAGCTTACCTCTCCCCCCAGAGCAGTTCTTC. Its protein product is CASSLPLPPEQFF. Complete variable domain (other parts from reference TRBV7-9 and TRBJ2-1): DTGVSQNPRHKITKRGQNVTFRCDPISEHNRLYWYRQTLGQGPEFLTYFQNEAQLEKSRLLSDRFSAERPKGSFSTLEIQRTEQGDSAMYLCASSLPLPPEQFFGPGTRLTVL.

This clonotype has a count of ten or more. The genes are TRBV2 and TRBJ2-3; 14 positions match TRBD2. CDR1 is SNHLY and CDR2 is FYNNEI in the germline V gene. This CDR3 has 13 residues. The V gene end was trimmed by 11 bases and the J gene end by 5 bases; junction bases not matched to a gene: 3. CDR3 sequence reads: CALGTSGRDTQYF. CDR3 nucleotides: TGTGCCCTCGGGACTAGCGGGAGAGATACGCAGTATTTT.

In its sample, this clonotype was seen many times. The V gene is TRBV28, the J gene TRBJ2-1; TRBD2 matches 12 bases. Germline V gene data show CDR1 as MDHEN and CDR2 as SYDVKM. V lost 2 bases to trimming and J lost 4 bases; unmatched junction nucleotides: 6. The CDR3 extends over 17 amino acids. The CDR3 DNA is TGTGCCAGCAGTTTAGCTAGCGGGAGGGCCGCTTACAATGAGCAGTTCTTC. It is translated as CASSLASGRAAYNEQFF.

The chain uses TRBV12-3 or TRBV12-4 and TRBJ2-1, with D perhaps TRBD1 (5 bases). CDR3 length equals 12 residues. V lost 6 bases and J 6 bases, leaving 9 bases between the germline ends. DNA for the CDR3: TGTGCCAGCAGGGTGGGGCTCAATGAGCAGTTCTTC. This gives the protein CASRVGLNEQFF.

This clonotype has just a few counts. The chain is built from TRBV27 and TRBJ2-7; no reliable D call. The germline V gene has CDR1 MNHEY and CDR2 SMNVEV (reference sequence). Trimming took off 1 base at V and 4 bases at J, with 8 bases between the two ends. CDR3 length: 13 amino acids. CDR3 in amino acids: CASSLYVRYEQYF. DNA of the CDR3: TGTGCCAGCAGTTTATATGTCCGTTACGAGCAGTACTTC.

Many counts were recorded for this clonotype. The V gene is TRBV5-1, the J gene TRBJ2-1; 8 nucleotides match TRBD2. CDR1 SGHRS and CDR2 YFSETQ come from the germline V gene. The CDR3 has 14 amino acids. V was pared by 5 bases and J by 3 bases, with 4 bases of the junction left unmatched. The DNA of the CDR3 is TGCGCCAGCAGGGAAGCGGGGGTCTACAATGAGCAGTTCTTC. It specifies CASREAGVYNEQFF.

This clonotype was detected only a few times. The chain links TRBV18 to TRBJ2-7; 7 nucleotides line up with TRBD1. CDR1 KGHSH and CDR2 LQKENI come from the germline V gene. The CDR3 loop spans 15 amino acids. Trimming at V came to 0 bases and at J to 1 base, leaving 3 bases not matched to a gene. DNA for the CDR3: TGTGCCAGCTCACCACCGTTGACAGGGTCCTACGAGCAGTACTTC. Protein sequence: CASSPPLTGSYEQYF.

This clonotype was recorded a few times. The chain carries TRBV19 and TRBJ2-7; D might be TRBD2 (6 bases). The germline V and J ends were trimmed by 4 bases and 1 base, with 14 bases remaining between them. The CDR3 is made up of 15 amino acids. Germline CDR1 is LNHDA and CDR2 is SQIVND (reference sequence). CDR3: CASSNPGSGSYEQYF. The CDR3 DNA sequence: TGTGCCAGTAGTAATCCCGGGAGTGGGTCCTACGAGCAGTACTTC.

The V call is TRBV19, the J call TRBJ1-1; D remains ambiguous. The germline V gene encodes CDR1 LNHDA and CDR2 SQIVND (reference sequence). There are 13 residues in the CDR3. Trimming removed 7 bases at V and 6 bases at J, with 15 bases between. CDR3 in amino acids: CASTPPRGSEAFF. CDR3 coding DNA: TGTGCCAGTACCCCACCGCGGGGATCTGAAGCTTTCTTT.

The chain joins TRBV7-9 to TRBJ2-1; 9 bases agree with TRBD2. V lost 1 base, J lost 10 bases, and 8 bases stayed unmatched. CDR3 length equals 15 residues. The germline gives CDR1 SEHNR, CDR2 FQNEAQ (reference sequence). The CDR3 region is CASSLGVAGDVEQFF. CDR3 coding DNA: TGTGCCAGCAGCTTAGGAGTAGCGGGGGATGTAGAGCAGTTCTTC. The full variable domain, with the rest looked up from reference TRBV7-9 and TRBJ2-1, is DTGVSQNPRHKITKRGQNVTFRCDPISEHNRLYWYRQTLGQGPEFLTYFQNEAQLEKSRLLSDRFSAERPKGSFSTLEIQRTEQGDSAMYLCASSLGVAGDVEQFFGPGTRLTVL.

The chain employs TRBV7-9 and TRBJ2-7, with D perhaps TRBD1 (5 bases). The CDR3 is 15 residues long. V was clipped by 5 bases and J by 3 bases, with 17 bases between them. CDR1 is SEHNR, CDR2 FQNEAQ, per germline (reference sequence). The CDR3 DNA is TGTGCCAGCAGCCCCCATGTCGGTCAGGGCTACGAGCAGTACTTC. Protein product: CASSPHVGQGYEQYF.

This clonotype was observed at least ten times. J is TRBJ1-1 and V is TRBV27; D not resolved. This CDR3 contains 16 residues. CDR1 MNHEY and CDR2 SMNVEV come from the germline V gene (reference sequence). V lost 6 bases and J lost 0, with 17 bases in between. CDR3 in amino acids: CASRSSSFLLNTEAFF. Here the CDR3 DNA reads TGTGCCAGCAGATCCTCTAGTTTCCTTCTGAACACTGAAGCTTTCTTT.

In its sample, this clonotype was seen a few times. The CDR3 loop reads CASSLAAGGGAAFF. In DNA form, the CDR3 reads TGTGCCAGCAGCTTAGCGGCCGGGGGGGGTGCAGCTTTCTTT. The chain has TRBV7-6 and TRBJ1-1; D is possibly TRBD1 (5 bases). CDR3 size: 14 residues. Deletions cut 0 bases from V and 10 bases from J, with 15 bases between. Germline lookup yields CDR1 SGHVS and CDR2 FNYEAQ.

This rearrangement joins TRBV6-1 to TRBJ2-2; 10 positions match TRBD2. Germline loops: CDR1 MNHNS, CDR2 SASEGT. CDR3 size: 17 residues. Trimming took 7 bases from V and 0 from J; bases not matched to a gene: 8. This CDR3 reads CASTPGLAKPNTGELFF. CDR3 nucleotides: TGTGCCAGCACCCCGGGACTAGCGAAACCGAACACCGGGGAGCTGTTTTTT.

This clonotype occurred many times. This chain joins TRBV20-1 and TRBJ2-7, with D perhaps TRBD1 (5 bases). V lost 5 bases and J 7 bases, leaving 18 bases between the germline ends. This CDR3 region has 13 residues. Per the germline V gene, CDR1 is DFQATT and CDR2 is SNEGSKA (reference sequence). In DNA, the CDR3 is TGCAGTGCTGAGACCCCAGGGTTACAGGAGCAGTACTTC. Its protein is CSAETPGLQEQYF.

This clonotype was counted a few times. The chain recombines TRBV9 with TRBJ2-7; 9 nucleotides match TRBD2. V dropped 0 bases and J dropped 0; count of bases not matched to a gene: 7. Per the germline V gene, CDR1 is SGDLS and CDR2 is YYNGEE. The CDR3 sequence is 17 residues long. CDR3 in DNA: TGTGCCAGCAGCGTAGGTAGCGGGAGAGCCACCTCCTACGAGCAGTACTTC. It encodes CASSVGSGRATSYEQYF.

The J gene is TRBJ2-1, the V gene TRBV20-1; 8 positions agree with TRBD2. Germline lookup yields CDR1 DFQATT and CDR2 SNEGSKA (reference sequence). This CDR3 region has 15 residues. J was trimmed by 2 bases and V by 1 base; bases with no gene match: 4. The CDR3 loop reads CSARGLAGPYNEQFF. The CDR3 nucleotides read TGCAGTGCTAGAGGCCTAGCGGGCCCCTACAATGAGCAGTTCTTC.

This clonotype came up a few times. CDR3 in DNA: TGTGCCACGGGCGACCTAGCCAAAAACATTCAGTACTTC. This encodes CATGDLAKNIQYF. The gene calls are TRBV6-1 and TRBJ2-4, with D hard to call. Trimming removed 10 bases at V and 0 bases at J, with 10 bases between. Germline assignment: CDR1 MNHNS and CDR2 SASEGT. The CDR3 runs to 13 residues.